One sample yielded the 27 T cell receptor beta chains listed below, sequenced in a study of blood T cell repertoires in COVID-19. This table comes from immunoSEQ multiplex PCR, and its TCRdb copy is limited to in-frame clones, with some not included. Among over 85,000 clones listed, 70% to 90% were seen once. The sample comprised peripheral blood. These receptors came from a human donor with COVID-19, enrolled during active disease. The donor label of this sample is uncertain.

This chain uses TRBV18 with TRBJ2-2, with 9 bases matching TRBD2. The CDR3 runs 16 residues. Germline V gene lookup returns CDR1 KGHSH and CDR2 LQKENI. V gave up 0 bases and J gave up 6 bases; unmatched junction bases: 5. In DNA form, the CDR3 reads TGTGCCAGCTCACCACCGAGCGGGGGGCCGTCCGGGGAGCTGTTTTTT. As protein: CASSPPSGGPSGELFF.

This clone was seen repeatedly, ten times or more. CDR3 in amino acids: CASSTDRMGRQPQHF. The CDR3 bases are TGTGCCAGCAGTACCGACAGGATGGGACGGCAGCCCCAGCATTTT. The chain carries TRBV28 and TRBJ1-5, with D maybe TRBD1 (6 bases). V was trimmed by 5 bases and J by 7 bases, leaving 18 bases between them. CDR1 is MDHEN and CDR2 is SYDVKM in the germline V gene. CDR3 length: 15 amino acids.

V and J are TRBV5-1 and TRBJ2-2, with TRBD2 matching 15 bases. Trimming removed 3 bases from V and 5 bases from J; junction bases left unmatched: 8. Germline V gene data show CDR1 as SGHRS and CDR2 as YFSETQ. This CDR3 comprises 18 residues. CDR3 DNA: TGCGCCAGCAGCTGGGGACTAGCGGGAGGCCGGGGGACCGGGGAGCTGTTTTTT. Translated, it gives CASSWGLAGGRGTGELFF.

The chain employs TRBV5-4 and TRBJ2-7; TRBD2 aligns across 7 bases. The CDR3 has 15 amino acids. With V trimmed by 3 bases and J by 6 bases, 12 bases remained unmatched. Germline-derived CDR1 and CDR2 are SGHNT and YYREEE (reference sequence). The CDR3 DNA sequence: TGTGCCAGCAGCTCCCTGACTAGCCGAGCTGGCGAGCAGTACTTC. Protein sequence: CASSSLTSRAGEQYF.

V is TRBV7-9 and J is TRBJ1-5; unclear D gene. Germline V lookup: CDR1 SEHNR, CDR2 FQNEAQ (reference sequence). With 1 base removed from V and 7 bases from J, the gap between germline ends came to 11 bases. The CDR3 loop spans 14 amino acids. The CDR3 coding sequence is TGTGCCAGCAGCTTAGAAGGTAAGCGGCAGCCCCAGCATTTT. It is translated as CASSLEGKRQPQHF.

J is TRBJ2-1 and V is TRBV24-1, with D hard to call. CDR1 and CDR2 from the germline V gene are KGHDR and SFDVKD. The CDR3 has 13 amino acids. Trimming took off 1 base at V and 7 bases at J, with 7 bases between the two ends. The CDR3 loop is CATSDLGENEQFF. Written as DNA, the CDR3 is TGTGCCACCAGTGATTTAGGAGAAAATGAGCAGTTCTTC.

The gene calls are TRBV4-2 and TRBJ1-1; the D is unclear. CDR3 size: 14 residues. V was cut by 0 bases and J by 4 bases, with 9 bases left in between. Germline V gene sequence: CDR1 LGHNA, CDR2 YNFKEQ. The CDR3 loop is CASSQDSGVTEAFF. DNA for the CDR3: TGTGCCAGCAGCCAAGATTCCGGGGTCACTGAAGCTTTCTTT.

The CDR3: CASSRNSGGLSYNEQFF. CDR3 nucleotides: TGTGCCAGTAGTCGGAATAGCGGGGGTCTCTCCTACAATGAGCAGTTCTTC. V gene TRBV19 combines with J gene TRBJ2-1, with 9 bases that match TRBD2. This CDR3 has 17 amino acids. Per germline, CDR1 LNHDA and CDR2 SQIVND (reference sequence). J was trimmed by 0 bases and V by 5 bases; bases with no gene match: 8.

The chain joins TRBV10-3 to TRBJ1-3, with D possibly TRBD1 on 5 matching bases. Germline-derived CDR1 and CDR2 are ENHRY and SYGVKD. CDR3 length: 14 amino acids. The germline V and J ends were trimmed by 7 bases and 3 bases, with 13 bases remaining between them. CDR3 residues: CAITSGQNGNTIYF. The CDR3 DNA follows: TGTGCCATCACTTCAGGGCAGAATGGAAACACCATATATTTT.

The J gene is TRBJ1-1, the V gene TRBV2; 9 bases line up with TRBD1. The CDR3 has 14 amino acids. Germline V gene data show CDR1 as SNHLY and CDR2 as FYNNEI. The ends lost 8 bases at V and 2 bases at J; junction bases unmatched: 6. Here the CDR3 reads CASALQGANTEAFF. CDR3 DNA: TGTGCCAGCGCGCTACAGGGGGCAAACACTGAAGCTTTCTTT.

About this clone itself: Other DNA sequences in this specimen translate into the identical CDR3. The chain employs TRBV19 and TRBJ2-7, with 9 bases that match TRBD2. The V and J ends lost 3 bases and 3 bases, in that order; junction bases with no gene match: 3. Germline loops: CDR1 LNHDA, CDR2 SQIVND (reference sequence). This CDR3 has 14 amino acids. The CDR3 loop is CASSIYSGSYEQYF. The CDR3 bases are TGTGCCAGTAGTATCTATAGCGGGAGCTACGAGCAGTACTTC. Supplemented by reference TRBV19 and TRBJ2-7, the full variable domain reads DGGITQSPKYLFRKEGQNVTLSCEQNLNHDAMYWYRQDPGQGLRLIYYSQIVNDFQKGDIAEGYSVSREKKESFPLTVTSAQKNPTAFYLCASSIYSGSYEQYFGPGTRLTVT.

V is TRBV28 and J is TRBJ1-6; D perhaps matches TRBD1 (5 bases). V lost 7 bases and J lost 6, with 10 bases in between. Germline V gives CDR1 MDHEN, CDR2 SYDVKM. The CDR3 is made up of 13 amino acids. The CDR3 coding sequence is TGTGCCAGCACGACAGTCGGTAATTCACCCCTCCACTTT. This codes for CASTTVGNSPLHF.

The CDR3 DNA is TGTGCCAGCAGCTTAGTACGGGGGGCGGTAAGCACAGATACGCAGTATTTT. Protein product: CASSLVRGAVSTDTQYF. The rearrangement links TRBV11-2 to TRBJ2-3; D is perhaps TRBD2 (7 bases). CDR1 SGHAT and CDR2 FQNNGV come from the germline V gene. V lost 1 base and J lost 0, with 14 bases in between. The CDR3 sequence is 17 residues long.

The chain has TRBV19 and TRBJ2-1; 10 bases are shared with TRBD2. Germline V gene data show CDR1 as LNHDA and CDR2 as SQIVND (reference sequence). The J segment lost 6 bases and the V segment lost 3 bases, leaving 5 bases of the junction unmatched. This CDR3 region has 15 residues. The DNA for the CDR3 is TGTGCCAGTAGTATGGGACTAGCGAAAGGCAATGAGCAGTTCTTC. Amino acid sequence: CASSMGLAKGNEQFF.

V and J are TRBV2 and TRBJ2-7; possibly TRBD1 for D (6 bases). The CDR3 contains 12 residues. CDR1 and CDR2 (germline): SNHLY, FYNNEI. The V gene lost 7 bases and the J gene lost 2 bases, with 9 bases spanning the gap. CDR3 sequence reads: CASTTGAYEQYF. The CDR3 DNA reads as TGTGCCAGCACGACAGGAGCCTACGAGCAGTACTTC.

The chain employs TRBV19 and TRBJ2-3; 10 nucleotides line up with TRBD1. The CDR3 has 15 residues. Germline loops: CDR1 LNHDA, CDR2 SQIVND (reference sequence). V was clipped by 7 bases and J by 4 bases; unmatched bases: 8. CDR3 bases: TGTGCCAGTATTTCGGGACAGGGGTTCGCAGATACGCAGTATTTT. Translating it yields CASISGQGFADTQYF.

The rearrangement joins TRBV6-5 to TRBJ1-5; D possibly corresponds to TRBD1 (6 bases). The CDR3 has 14 amino acids. The ends were cut back, 2 bases at V and 6 bases at J, with 11 bases in the middle. Germline V gene lookup returns CDR1 MNHEY and CDR2 SVGAGI. The CDR3 sequence: CASSYPQGSQPQHF. The CDR3 bases are TGTGCCAGCAGTTACCCGCAGGGGAGTCAGCCCCAGCATTTT.

This clone has just one count. The chain joins TRBV6-5 to TRBJ1-2, with 9 bases that match TRBD1. V shed 6 bases, J shed 8 bases, and the junction held 7 bases outside the gene matches. This CDR3 has 13 residues. Germline V gives CDR1 MNHEY, CDR2 SVGAGI. The CDR3 nucleotides are TGTGCCAGCAGGCTACAGGGGGCGCAGGGCTACACCTTC. It is translated as CASRLQGAQGYTF.

The rearrangement uses TRBV14 and TRBJ1-2; maybe TRBD1 (5 bases). The CDR3 has 13 residues. The germline gives CDR1 SGHDN, CDR2 FVKESK. V was trimmed by 4 bases and J by 5 bases, leaving 11 bases between them. The CDR3, as DNA: TGTGCCAGCAGCCCGGGACTATGGTATGGCTACACCTTC. Its protein product is CASSPGLWYGYTF.

J is TRBJ2-7 and V is TRBV23-1; TRBD1 agrees at 9 bases. TRBV23-1 has ORF status, its function being uncertain. The length of the CDR3 is 18 residues. The V gene end was trimmed by 2 bases and the J gene end by 5 bases; junction bases not matched to a gene: 16. DNA for the CDR3: TGCGCCAGCAGTCAACTATCTCGACTCGGGACAGGGATACACGAGCAGTACTTC. It specifies CASSQLSRLGTGIHEQYF.

V is TRBV11-1 and J is TRBJ1-1; D may be TRBD1 (5 bases). The CDR3 loop spans 13 amino acids. V gave up 5 bases and J gave up 11 bases, with 18 bases separating them. Germline assignment: CDR1 SGHAT and CDR2 FQDESV (reference sequence). In DNA form, the CDR3 reads TGTGCCAGCAGCGGTACATCGGGGGGTTGGGCTTTCTTT. It yields the protein CASSGTSGGWAFF. Full variable domain (outside the CDR3, taken from reference TRBV11-1 and TRBJ1-1): EAEVAQSPRYKITEKSQAVAFWCDPISGHATLYWYRQILGQGPELLVQFQDESVVDDSQLPKDRFSAERLKGVDSTLKIQPAELGDSAMYLCASSGTSGGWAFFGQGTRLTVV.

The chain is built from TRBV6-6 and TRBJ2-1; 7 bases fit TRBD2. The CDR3 covers 15 residues. The ends lost 4 bases at V and 3 bases at J; junction bases unmatched: 6. Per the germline V gene, CDR1 is MNHNY and CDR2 is SVGAGI (reference sequence). CDR3 sequence: CASSSAGVHYNEQFF. CDR3 DNA sequence: TGTGCCAGCAGTTCCGCGGGAGTCCACTACAATGAGCAGTTCTTC.

The chain recombines TRBV3-1 (or the pseudogene TRBV3-2) with TRBJ1-1, with D unclear. V lost 8 bases and J lost 0, with 13 bases in between. CDR1 and CDR2 (germline): LGHDT, YNNKEL (reference sequence). The CDR3 sequence is 14 residues long. The CDR3 DNA follows: TGTGCCAGCGCCTTCGGGGTCATGAACACTGAAGCTTTCTTT. Translating it yields CASAFGVMNTEAFF.

For the CDR3, the DNA is TGTGCCCCCAAAAAGGGCAGGGTCGACTACGAGCAGTACTTC. It specifies CAPKKGRVDYEQYF. V is TRBV24-1 and J is TRBJ2-7; perhaps TRBD1 as D (5 bases). V lost 12 bases to trimming and J lost 3 bases, with 20 bases between them. CDR3 length: 14 amino acids. Germline V gene lookup returns CDR1 KGHDR and CDR2 SFDVKD.

This rearrangement joins TRBV14 to TRBJ1-4; D uncertain. V gave up 4 bases and J gave up 2 bases, with 11 bases separating them. The CDR3 covers 15 residues. Germline V CDR1 and CDR2: SGHDN, FVKESK. In DNA form, the CDR3 reads TGTGCCAGCAGCCCTCGGACGGGGACTAATGAAAAACTGTTTTTT. Encoded protein: CASSPRTGTNEKLFF.

In its sample, this clone was seen once. V usage is TRBV3-1 (or the pseudogene TRBV3-2) and J usage is TRBJ1-4; D remains unclear. Germline-derived CDR1 and CDR2 are LGHDT and YNNKEL (reference sequence). The length of the CDR3 is 17 residues. V dropped 0 bases and J dropped 4 bases, with 15 bases sitting between them. The CDR3 sequence: CASSQDPRRGFNEKLFF. CDR3 in DNA: TGTGCCAGCAGCCAAGATCCACGGCGAGGATTTAATGAAAAACTGTTTTTT.

V gene TRBV11-1 combines with J gene TRBJ1-6; D not resolved. V was clipped by 5 bases and J by 1 base, with 9 bases between them. CDR1 and CDR2 (germline): SGHAT, FQDESV (reference sequence). The length of the CDR3 is 15 residues. CDR3 residues: CASSLQPSYNSPLHF. The CDR3 nucleotides read TGTGCCAGCAGCCTACAGCCTTCCTATAATTCACCCCTCCACTTT.